Sequencing of this T cell receptor beta chain was carried out in a study of blood T cell repertoires in COVID-19. Across the whole study: Sites across the United States, Italy and Spain contributed samples from acute and convalescent COVID-19.

Source study methods: Reference gene primers were amplified, and this amplification served to estimate nucleated cell counts. Assay used: immunoSEQ multiplex PCR; TCRdb lists only in-frame clones, some missing. D and trimming come from the DNA, and the V and J calls and clone size come from that table. The profile shows roughly 220,000 clones, 70% to 90% of them singletons. Germline CDR1 reads SSHAT; CDR2 reads FNYEAQ (reference sequence). The CDR3 has 16 amino acids. Trimming cost V 5 bases and J 4 bases; bases outside gene matches: 4. This TCR derives from a man aged 25-45 years who had recovered from COVID-19. The chain is built from TRBV7-7 and TRBJ2-1, with TRBD2 identical over 14 bases. Sequencing used peripheral blood. The CDR3 here is CASSQTSGGGYNEQFF. CDR3 DNA sequence: TGTGCCAGCAGCCAGACTAGCGGGGGGGGATACAATGAGCAGTTCTTC.